In its sample, the clone carrying this T cell receptor (beta chain) was seen a few times. This record belongs to a study of blood T cell repertoires in COVID-19. In the authors' workflow: Nucleated cell counts were estimated from reference gene primer amplification. Data came from immunoSEQ multiplex PCR; TCRdb stores just in-frame clones and leaves some out. V and J calls and clone size are as listed in that table; D and trimming were resolved from the DNA. The sample holds under 120,000 clones, 69% seen once. Trimming took 7 bases from V and 0 from J, leaving 10 bases between them. In germline, CDR1 is SQVTM, CDR2 ANQGSEA. This CDR3 is 13 amino acids long.

The sequence came from a man aged 80 or over with acute or convalescent COVID-19. The rearrangement links TRBV29-1 to TRBJ2-1; D possibly corresponds to TRBD2 (5 bases). Source material: peripheral blood. CDR3 in amino acids: CSGEGNSYNEQFF. DNA for the CDR3: TGCAGCGGCGAGGGTAACTCCTACAATGAGCAGTTCTTC.